This TCR beta chain was sequenced for a study of identical twins (dated by TCRdb to between 2015 and 2016). About the study as a whole: The study deep-sequenced TCR alpha and beta repertoires from monozygotic twins, unrelated adults of various ages and cord blood to test whether fetal clonotypes persist. To rule out contamination, the twin experiments were replicated at different times with different library preparation protocols. The full study reports these points: Because the same donors could not be followed over many years, the conclusions relied on cross-sectional statistical analysis. The excess sharing between twins in beta out-of-frame sequences was weaker because fewer shared sequences reduced the signal-to-noise ratio. Fewer insertions were carried by abundant cord blood beta clonotypes; a weaker similar trend was observed in young adult naive repertoires, while no such trend was observed in memory repertoires. Invariant T cells such as MAIT and iNKT could partly confound zero-insertion analyses, although diverse VJ usage argued against such confounding for most clonotypes. In monozygotic twins, recombination models systematically underestimated out-of-frame TCR alpha sharing, but the models matched the sharing seen between unrelated individuals. Out-of-frame TCR alpha sequences shared between twins showed an excess of low generation-probability sequences compared with coincidental sharing between unrelated individuals.

This clonotype was counted ten times or more. Its antigen is unknown. No base quality values were provided; no much bigger clone lies one nucleotide off. Only healthy Caucasian donors were included. The twin cohort consisted of three pairs of female monozygotic twins, all aged 18 to 29 years. RNA for TCR libraries was isolated from peripheral blood mononuclear cells. The CDR3 goes from the cysteine to the phenylalanine over 15 residues. Only the CDR3 DNA stays, 45 bases, in frame from base 1. The germline V gene specifies SGHRS as CDR1 and YFSETQ as CDR2. Germline trimming amounts to 4 bases on V and 6 bases on J, with 8 as the count of junction bases outside the gene matches. Libraries were prepared through 5' RACE. The data were produced on an Illumina HiSeq 2000. A universal primer binding site was added through template switching, and the final cDNA carried a unique molecular identifier so that TCR cDNA molecules could be counted accurately. Specific primers in the conserved constant-segment region were used to synthesize first-strand cDNA for the TCR alpha and beta chains. Each cDNA library was double barcoded, with a SMART-Mk sample barcode plus Illumina barcodes, to control for contamination. TruSeq adapter sequences, together with Illumina sample barcodes, were added in two successive PCR steps. Sequencing of the TCR alpha and beta cDNA libraries was done on the Illumina HiSeq platform using custom primers. As for the original processing: Raw reads were processed with MiGEC to extract unique molecular identifiers, and MiXCR was used to determine CDR3 positions. Recombination models were inferred per individual with the repgenHMM and IGoR tools using an EM algorithm. Shared clonotypes were analyzed with the tcR package in R, and sharing was normalized by the product of cloneset sizes. Out-of-frame nonproductive sequences were analyzed to study raw recombination free of thymic and clonal selection effects. TCRdb trimmed public reads at Q25 via fastp, called clones via MiXCR and kept in-frame beta chains. Identical CDR3 proteins give one entry, which carries the most common genes and DNA. Clone size and V and J calls follow TCRdb, not the original study. For this sample the table gives about 810,000 distinct CDR3 sequences, of which 9% to 15% were detected only once. Around 1.5% of the sample lies in the top ten.

These data were likewise used in another study, on yellow fever vaccine responses in identical twins. The second publication reports: The T cell response to vaccination in identical twins was reported by the authors to appear partly convergent and partly personalized. Focusing on identical twins, the study followed the T cell clones that responded to the vaccine, and did so with precision.

Input material: PBMCs. This clonotype was sampled from a woman aged 18-29 years in good health. The receptor chain draws on TRBV5-1 and TRBJ2-1, and TRBD1 aligns with 9 junction nucleotides. The nucleotide sequence is TGCGCCAGCAGCCCGGGACAGGGACGGGGCAATGAGCAGTTCTTC. It is translated as CASSPGQGRGNEQFF.